Sequencing of this T cell receptor beta chain was carried out in a study of beta chain features in type 1 diabetes. V lost 6 bases and J lost 2, with 14 bases in between. This CDR3 contains 14 residues. Germline CDR1 and CDR2: ENHRY and SYGVKD. Every isolated RNA sample was fully reverse transcribed, so sequencing captured expressed TCRB transcripts. Using immunoSEQ multiplex PCR, the repertoire was profiled, and TCRdb retains in-frame clones only, with some absent. Among under 400,000 clones, roughly 12% were seen once, and the ten largest hold roughly 0.017%. The chain couples TRBV10-3 to TRBJ2-7; D is perhaps TRBD1 (5 bases). The receptor was derived from a man aged 18 to 35 in good health. The specimen was naive CD4+ T cells from blood. CDR3 protein: CAISPSTAPYEQYF. Written as DNA, the CDR3 is TGTGCCATCAGCCCTTCGACAGCCCCCTACGAGCAGTACTTC.